Below are 27 T cell receptor beta chains sequenced from a single sample in a study of cytomegalovirus exposure and HLA in healthy donors (dated by TCRdb to about 2017). Library preparation employed the immunoSEQ multiplex PCR assay. For the multiplex PCR, a mixture combining 60 forward primers for TCR Vbeta segments and 13 reverse primers for TCR Jbeta segments was used. TCRdb took this table from immuneACCESS and kept in-frame rearrangements with V and J called. Such tables lack part of the clones; where checked against another copy, unresolved V genes explain under half of the gap, and the rest is unexplained. The sample table records about 31,000 clones. Around 4.5% of the sample goes to the ten largest clones. Material: PBMCs. These receptors all come from a female donor in good health and CMV-seronegative.

V gene TRBV4-3 combines with J gene TRBJ2-2, with TRBD2 as a possible D gene (6 bases). Per germline, CDR1 LGHNA and CDR2 YSLEER. Trimming pared 1 base from V and 5 bases from J, leaving 8 bases between. The CDR3 covers 14 residues. The CDR3 reads CASSQAEGTGELFF. Written as DNA, the CDR3 is TGCGCCAGCAGCCAAGCGGAGGGGACCGGGGAGCTGTTTTTT.

The chain employs TRBV7-2 and TRBJ1-2; 9 bases map to TRBD1. Germline CDR1 is SGHTA and CDR2 is FQGNSA. V lost 5 bases to trimming and J lost 8 bases; unmatched junction nucleotides: 12. The CDR3 sequence is 15 residues long. The DNA of the CDR3 is TGTGCCAGCAGCCCCGAGGGGAGGACAGGGGTGGGCTACACCTTC. Amino acids: CASSPEGRTGVGYTF. Full variable domain (outside the CDR3, taken from reference TRBV7-2 and TRBJ1-2): GAGVSQSPSNKVTEKGKDVELRCDPISGHTALYWYRQSLGQGLEFLIYFQGNSAPDKSGLPSDRFSAERTGGSVSTLTIQRTQQEDSAVYLCASSPEGRTGVGYTFGSGTRLTVV.

The chain couples TRBV7-9 to TRBJ2-7; 7 positions match TRBD1. CDR1 SEHNR and CDR2 FQNEAQ come from the germline V gene (reference sequence). V lost 1 base to trimming and J lost 1 base; unmatched junction nucleotides: 1. This CDR3 is 14 amino acids long. The CDR3, as DNA: TGTGCCAGCAGCTTAGGGACAGGATCCTACGAGCAGTACTTC. Encoded protein: CASSLGTGSYEQYF.

The chain recombines TRBV19 with TRBJ2-3, with 7 nucleotides matching TRBD1. This CDR3 spans 14 amino acids. Germline V gene sequence: CDR1 LNHDA, CDR2 SQIVND (reference sequence). J was trimmed by 1 base and V by 3 bases; bases with no gene match: 1. CDR3 sequence reads: CASSIDRGTDTQYF. The CDR3 nucleotides are TGTGCCAGTAGTATTGACAGGGGCACAGATACGCAGTATTTT. Variable domain in full (rest from reference TRBV19 and TRBJ2-3): DGGITQSPKYLFRKEGQNVTLSCEQNLNHDAMYWYRQDPGQGLRLIYYSQIVNDFQKGDIAEGYSVSREKKESFPLTVTSAQKNPTAFYLCASSIDRGTDTQYFGPGTRLTVL.

V and J are TRBV6-5 and TRBJ1-6, with 8 bases identical to TRBD1. The length of the CDR3 is 15 residues. CDR1 is MNHEY, CDR2 SVGAGI, per germline. The ends lost 4 bases at V and 8 bases at J; junction bases unmatched: 7. CDR3 DNA: TGTGCCAGCAGTTGGACAGGGCTCCCCGATTCACCCCTCCACTTT. Translation gives CASSWTGLPDSPLHF.

The chain couples TRBV11-2 to TRBJ2-5; TRBD2 might be the D (5 bases). There are 14 residues in the CDR3. V gave up 0 bases and J gave up 5 bases, with 10 bases separating them. Per germline, CDR1 SGHAT and CDR2 FQNNGV. The CDR3 region has the DNA TGTGCCAGCAGCTTAGATCCGCGCGGGGAGACCCAGTACTTC. Encoded protein: CASSLDPRGETQYF.

This chain uses TRBV15 with TRBJ1-5; D might be TRBD1 (6 bases). The CDR3 totals 16 residues. The germline gives CDR1 LNHNV, CDR2 YYDKDF (reference sequence). Trimming pared 5 bases from V and 3 bases from J, leaving 17 bases between. CDR3 in DNA: TGTGCCACCAGCCAGACTGACAGGCGGTCCAATCAGCCCCAGCATTTT. The encoded protein is CATSQTDRRSNQPQHF.

The CDR3: CASSFGLPQETQYF. The CDR3 DNA reads as TGCGCCAGCAGCTTCGGACTCCCTCAAGAGACCCAGTACTTC. The chain is built from TRBV5-1 and TRBJ2-5; D is possibly TRBD2 (5 bases). CDR3 length: 14 amino acids. CDR1 and CDR2 (germline): SGHRS, YFSETQ. V lost 2 bases to trimming and J lost 2 bases, with 10 bases between them.

The chain employs TRBV28 and TRBJ1-5; 11 positions agree with TRBD1. Germline trimming cut 6 bases from V and 4 bases from J; bases unmatched to any gene: 14. The CDR3 is made up of 18 amino acids. Germline CDR1 and CDR2: MDHEN and SYDVKM. The chain's CDR3 is CASRGGQGGPLANQPQHF. The CDR3 coding sequence is TGTGCCAGCAGGGGGGGACAGGGGGGGCCCCTAGCAAATCAGCCCCAGCATTTT.

The V call is TRBV28, the J call TRBJ2-6; 7 nucleotides line up with TRBD1. The V segment lost 5 bases and the J segment 4 bases; nucleotides outside the gene matches: 8. The CDR3 runs 16 residues. CDR1 MDHEN and CDR2 SYDVKM come from the germline V gene. The DNA for the CDR3 is TGTGCCAGCAGTCCAACGGTCAGGGGGGGGGCCAACGTCCTGACTTTC. It specifies CASSPTVRGGANVLTF.

The chain is built from TRBV9 and TRBJ2-2; 9 nucleotides match TRBD2. The CDR3 extends over 16 amino acids. The germline CDR1 and CDR2 sequences are SGDLS and YYNGEE. V dropped 4 bases and J dropped 5; count of bases not matched to a gene: 9. CDR3 nucleotide sequence: TGTGCCAGCAGCTCACGCCCAGCGGGGGGTACCGGGGAGCTGTTTTTT. Protein product: CASSSRPAGGTGELFF.

This chain connects TRBV30 to TRBJ2-7, with a possible D match to TRBD1 (6 bases). V shed 0 bases and J shed 4 bases, with 7 bases lying between them. The CDR3 loop spans 12 amino acids. Germline loops: CDR1 GTSNPN, CDR2 SVGIG (reference sequence). CDR3 residues: CAWSVGGYEQYF. Here the CDR3 DNA reads TGTGCCTGGAGTGTAGGGGGTTACGAGCAGTACTTC. The variable domain in full, with the rest retrieved from reference TRBV30 and TRBJ2-7, is SQTIHQWPATLVQPVGSPLSLECTVEGTSNPNLYWYRQAAGRGLQLLFYSVGIGQISSEVPQNLSASRPQDRQFILSSKKLLLSDSGFYLCAWSVGGYEQYFGPGTRLTVT.

This chain joins TRBV9 and TRBJ2-7; 8 bases map to TRBD1. CDR1 and CDR2 from the germline V gene are SGDLS and YYNGEE. The CDR3 loop spans 16 amino acids. V shed 2 bases and J 0 bases; nucleotides not matched to a gene: 7. CDR3 amino acids: CASSVTRDRPSYEQYF. CDR3 DNA: TGTGCCAGCAGCGTCACGCGGGACAGGCCCTCCTACGAGCAGTACTTC.

The chain uses TRBV28 and TRBJ2-3; D is possibly TRBD1 (5 bases). The CDR3 length is 16 residues. Germline V lookup: CDR1 MDHEN, CDR2 SYDVKM. With 8 bases removed from V and 0 bases from J, the gap between germline ends came to 18 bases. For the CDR3, the DNA is TGTGCCAGCTGCCCCGTGGGGCCGAGTAGCACAGATACGCAGTATTTT. Residues: CASCPVGPSSTDTQYF.

The V gene is TRBV4-2, the J gene TRBJ2-3; 9 bases map to TRBD1. V was clipped by 1 base and J by 4 bases; unmatched bases: 12. Germline V gene lookup returns CDR1 LGHNA and CDR2 YNFKEQ. The length of the CDR3 is 18 residues. Here the CDR3 DNA reads TGTGCCAGCAGCCAAGTTTCCCTGACAGGGGGGTTTGCAGATACGCAGTATTTT. Translation gives CASSQVSLTGGFADTQYF.

The J gene is TRBJ1-5, the V gene TRBV4-2; D may be TRBD1 (6 bases). The V end lost 1 base, the J end lost 2 bases, and 15 bases lay between the germline ends. CDR3 length: 17 residues. Germline-derived CDR1 and CDR2 are LGHNA and YNFKEQ. The CDR3 is CASSQVSGGAGNQPQHF. As DNA, the CDR3 is TGTGCCAGCAGCCAAGTGTCTGGGGGCGCCGGCAATCAGCCCCAGCATTTT.

This chain joins TRBV4-3 and TRBJ1-4; TRBD1 matches at 8 bases. The CDR3 consists of 16 residues. Per germline, CDR1 LGHNA and CDR2 YSLEER. V trimming: 3 bases; J trimming: 7 bases; junction bases outside the gene matches: 10. Written as DNA, the CDR3 is TGCGCCAGCAGCCAGAGGGTAGGACAGGGCGGTGAAAAACTGTTTTTT. Amino acids: CASSQRVGQGGEKLFF.

The CDR3 nucleotides are TGTGCCAGTAGTAACCCGGGACACTTAACCGGGGAGCTGTTTTTT. Translated: CASSNPGHLTGELFF. The chain employs TRBV19 and TRBJ2-2, with D possibly matching TRBD1 (6 bases). The CDR3 runs 15 residues. Germline assignment: CDR1 LNHDA and CDR2 SQIVND (reference sequence). Trimming removed 4 bases from V and 5 bases from J, with 14 bases in between. The variable domain in full, completed from reference TRBV19 and TRBJ2-2, reads DGGITQSPKYLFRKEGQNVTLSCEQNLNHDAMYWYRQDPGQGLRLIYYSQIVNDFQKGDIAEGYSVSREKKESFPLTVTSAQKNPTAFYLCASSNPGHLTGELFFGEGSRLTVL.

DNA for the CDR3: TGTGCCAGCAGCCACCTCGGTGAGCAGTTCTTC. Translation gives CASSHLGEQFF. The chain couples TRBV27 to TRBJ2-1, with unresolved D. The CDR3 spans 11 residues. CDR1 is MNHEY and CDR2 is SMNVEV in the germline V gene (reference sequence). With 6 bases removed from V and 9 bases from J, the gap between germline ends came to 9 bases.

The rearrangement joins TRBV30 to TRBJ2-7, with D maybe TRBD2 (5 bases). Germline CDR1 and CDR2: GTSNPN and SVGIG (reference sequence). V dropped 5 bases and J dropped 1 base, with 6 bases sitting between them. The CDR3 runs 11 residues. The CDR3 region is CAWGESYEQYF. As DNA, the CDR3 is TGTGCCTGGGGGGAGTCCTACGAGCAGTACTTC. The full variable domain, with the rest looked up from reference TRBV30 and TRBJ2-7, is SQTIHQWPATLVQPVGSPLSLECTVEGTSNPNLYWYRQAAGRGLQLLFYSVGIGQISSEVPQNLSASRPQDRQFILSSKKLLLSDSGFYLCAWGESYEQYFGPGTRLTVT.

The genes are TRBV19 and TRBJ2-7, with D tentatively TRBD2 (5 bases). V was trimmed by 10 bases and J by 2 bases, leaving 9 bases between them. The CDR3 is 11 residues long. The germline V gene encodes CDR1 LNHDA and CDR2 SQIVND (reference sequence). The CDR3 nucleotides read TGTGCCACCGGACTCGCCTACGAGCAGTACTTC. It translates to CATGLAYEQYF.

V and J are TRBV27 and TRBJ1-4; no firm D call. This CDR3 has 18 amino acids. The ends were cut back, 5 bases at V and 0 bases at J, with 19 bases in the middle. Looked up from germline, CDR1 is MNHEY and CDR2 is SMNVEV (reference sequence). The CDR3 region has the DNA TGTGCCAGCAGTAAAACATCAAGACACCACGCAACTAATGAAAAACTGTTTTTT. Its translation is CASSKTSRHHATNEKLFF. The whole variable domain, filled in from reference TRBV27 and TRBJ1-4, reads EAQVTQNPRYLITVTGKKLTVTCSQNMNHEYMSWYRQDPGLGLRQIYYSMNVEVTDKGDVPEGYKVSRKEKRNFPLILESPSPNQTSLYFCASSKTSRHHATNEKLFFGSGTQLSVL.

The V call is TRBV19, the J call TRBJ1-1, with TRBD1 matching 11 bases. Germline CDR1 LNHDA, CDR2 SQIVND (reference sequence). V was clipped by 5 bases and J by 6 bases; unmatched bases: 14. The CDR3 spans 17 residues. The CDR3 bases are TGTGCCAGTAGTCGTCACGGGACAGGGGGTGTGAAGCCTGAAGCTTTCTTT. Its translation is CASSRHGTGGVKPEAFF.

The chain couples TRBV11-2 to TRBJ2-1; 8 positions agree with TRBD1. Germline V gene data show CDR1 as SGHAT and CDR2 as FQNNGV. The trim removed 5 bases at V and 5 bases at J, leaving 8 bases unmatched. The CDR3 is made up of 15 amino acids. CDR3 sequence: CASSPQGAGNNEQFF. DNA of the CDR3: TGTGCCAGCAGCCCGCAGGGGGCCGGGAACAATGAGCAGTTCTTC.

The DNA for the CDR3 is TGTGCCAGCAGCTTTCTCGGGGAGGGGTCCTACGAGCAGTACTTC. Protein sequence: CASSFLGEGSYEQYF. The rearrangement joins TRBV7-9 to TRBJ2-7; TRBD2 matches at 7 bases. Germline loops: CDR1 SEHNR, CDR2 FQNEAQ (reference sequence). The trim removed 3 bases at V and 1 base at J, leaving 6 bases unmatched. This CDR3 is 15 amino acids long.

This chain uses TRBV4-1 with TRBJ1-2, with no clear D. From germline, CDR1 is MGHRA and CDR2 YSYEKL. The CDR3 totals 13 residues. Trimming pared 4 bases from V and 4 bases from J, leaving 10 bases between. CDR3 coding DNA: TGCGCCAGCAGCCTCACAGATTTCTATGGCTACACCTTC. It specifies CASSLTDFYGYTF.

The V and J genes are TRBV25-1 and TRBJ2-1; D is perhaps TRBD1 (6 bases). V lost 6 bases, J lost 2 bases, and 14 bases lay in between. This CDR3 has 15 amino acids. CDR1 is MGHDK and CDR2 is SYGVNS in the germline V gene. CDR3 coding DNA: TGTGCCAGCAGCTCCGGGGACACTCCCTACAATGAGCAGTTCTTC. Its translation: CASSSGDTPYNEQFF. Together with reference TRBV25-1 and TRBJ2-1, the CDR3 gives the full variable domain: EADIYQTPRYLVIGTGKKITLECSQTMGHDKMYWYQQDPGMELHLIHYSYGVNSTEKGDLSSESTVSRIRTEHFPLTLESARPSHTSQYLCASSSGDTPYNEQFFGPGTRLTVL.